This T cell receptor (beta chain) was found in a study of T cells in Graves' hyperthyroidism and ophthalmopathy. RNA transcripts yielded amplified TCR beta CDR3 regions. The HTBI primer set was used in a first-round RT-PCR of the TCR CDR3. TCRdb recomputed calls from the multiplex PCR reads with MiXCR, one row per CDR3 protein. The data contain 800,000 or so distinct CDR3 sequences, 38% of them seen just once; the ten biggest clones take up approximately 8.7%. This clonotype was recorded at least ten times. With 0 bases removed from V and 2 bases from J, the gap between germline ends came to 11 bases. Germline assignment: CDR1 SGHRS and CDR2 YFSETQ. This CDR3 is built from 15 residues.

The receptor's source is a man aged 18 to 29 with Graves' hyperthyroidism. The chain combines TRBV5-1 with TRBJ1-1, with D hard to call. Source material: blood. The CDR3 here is CASSLEAVTNTEAFF. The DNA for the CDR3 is TGCGCCAGCAGCTTGGAGGCAGTTACTAACACTGAAGCTTTCTTT.